One sample yielded the 9 T cell receptor beta chains listed below, sequenced in a study of human T cells and chemical hapten exposure. As for time point: patch test 2, 6 weeks after DPC sensitization. Treatment defined: therapeutic diphenylcyclopropenone sensitization with weekly scalp DPC. TCRdb redid the calling of the RACE reads with MiXCR, one entry per CDR3 protein. The sample contains around 50,000 distinct CDR3 sequences, more than 9% of which appear only once. The source was whole blood, collected in connection with sensitization to the hapten diphenylcyclopropenone (DPC). The receptor source for this set is a woman between 45 and 60 years old with alopecia areata. Some clones in this sample may be carry-over from other donors' samples.

In its sample, this clonotype was seen many times. The rearrangement links TRBV29-1 to TRBJ2-7, with D unclear. Trimming removed 8 bases from V and 2 bases from J, with 19 bases in between. CDR1 is SQVTM, CDR2 ANQGSEA, per germline. The CDR3 spans 14 residues. This CDR3 is CSSTVGLGPYEQYF. CDR3 coding DNA: TGCAGCTCCACTGTGGGCCTCGGACCCTACGAGCAGTACTTC.

This clonotype appeared a few times. The chain employs TRBV29-1 and TRBJ2-3; D remains ambiguous. Germline V lookup: CDR1 SQVTM, CDR2 ANQGSEA. The CDR3 spans 11 residues. Deletions cut 4 bases from V and 6 bases from J, with 8 bases between. CDR3 DNA: TGCAGCGTTGTTTCCGGCGATACGCAGTATTTT. It encodes CSVVSGDTQYF.

V gene TRBV29-1 combines with J gene TRBJ1-4, with 8 bases fitting TRBD1. The V gene's germline CDR1 is SQVTM and CDR2 ANQGSEA. The CDR3 has 14 residues. After removal of 4 bases from V and 3 bases from J, the junction contained 4 bases not matched to a gene. The CDR3 loop is CSVGGGQANEKLFF. CDR3 coding DNA: TGCAGCGTTGGAGGGGGACAGGCTAATGAAAAACTGTTTTTT.

This clonotype was counted between two and nine times. The chain employs TRBV10-3 and TRBJ2-3; 10 nucleotides align to TRBD2. The J segment lost 4 bases and the V segment lost 8 bases, leaving 6 bases of the junction unmatched. CDR1 is ENHRY, CDR2 SYGVKD, per germline. The CDR3 is 14 residues long. Written as DNA, the CDR3 is TGTGCCATCGGGGAGCGGGAGGGGGCAGATACGCAGTATTTT. This translates into CAIGEREGADTQYF.

This clonotype was counted a few times. The rearrangement links TRBV12-3 or TRBV12-4 to TRBJ1-5, with D unresolved. V was shortened by 0 bases and J by 0 bases, with 6 bases between the two germline ends. The CDR3 runs 15 residues. This CDR3 is CASSLAQSSNQPQHF. For the CDR3, the DNA is TGTGCCAGCAGTTTAGCGCAGAGTAGCAATCAGCCCCAGCATTTT.

This clonotype was recorded at least ten times. The chain recombines TRBV20-1 with TRBJ1-5; the match to TRBD1 covers 7 bases. Germline CDR1 reads DFQATT; CDR2 reads SNEGSKA (reference sequence). Trimming took 5 bases from V and 3 from J; bases not matched to a gene: 10. This CDR3 region has 15 residues. The CDR3: CSAGDSLLPNQPQHF. CDR3 in DNA: TGCAGTGCTGGGGACAGTCTCCTCCCCAATCAGCCCCAGCATTTT.

There are many counts of this clonotype. This CDR3 is CASSLGRGSSYNEQFF. The CDR3 region has the DNA TGCGCCAGCAGCTTGGGTCGCGGGAGCTCCTACAATGAGCAGTTCTTC. The chain joins TRBV5-1 to TRBJ2-1; TRBD2 matches 7 bases. The CDR3 contains 16 residues. The junction had 3 bases not matched to a gene; V was cut back by 0 bases and J by 0 bases. Germline V gene lookup returns CDR1 SGHRS and CDR2 YFSETQ.

This clonotype was counted a few times. The gene calls are TRBV12-3 or TRBV12-4 and TRBJ2-1; 12 bases align to TRBD1. The CDR3 has 14 amino acids. The ends lost 5 bases at V and 9 bases at J; junction bases unmatched: 5. The CDR3 DNA is TGTGCCAGCAGTACGGGACAGGGGGCGGTTGAGCAGTTCTTC. Protein sequence: CASSTGQGAVEQFF.

The rearrangement links TRBV6-5 to TRBJ1-1; TRBD1 matches 9 bases. V trimming: 6 bases; J trimming: 1 base; junction bases outside the gene matches: 9. The CDR3 extends over 16 amino acids. The germline V gene has CDR1 MNHEY and CDR2 SVGAGI. CDR3 sequence (DNA): TGTGCCAGCAGAACCCCCGGACAGGGGCAGAACACTGAAGCTTTCTTT. It encodes CASRTPGQGQNTEAFF.